This T cell receptor (beta chain) appears in the sequencing data of a study of breast tumors, draining lymph nodes, adjacent tissues. Study-level findings and limits: Findings are consistent with lymph node origin and intratumoral expansion of most tumor T cells. Tumor TCR diversity was below lymph nodes but above nontumor tissue.

One entry per CDR3 protein, called by TCRdb with MiXCR from the multiplex PCR reads. The table shows fewer than 250,000 distinct CDR3 sequences, with roughly 32% occurring only once. The lymph nodes were axillary draining lymph nodes from breast cancer patients. The table lists this clonotype with many counts. Its antigen is not known. The V gene lost 0 bases and the J gene lost 10 bases, with 10 bases spanning the gap. The germline CDR1 and CDR2 sequences are GTSNPN and SVGIG (reference sequence). The CDR3 loop spans 13 amino acids. V is TRBV30 and J is TRBJ1-6; D unclear. Sequenced sample: axillary lymph node tissue. This TCR derives from a female donor with breast cancer. Some clones in this sample may be carry-over from other donors' samples. The CDR3 DNA sequence: TGTGCCTGGAGTGTACGGGAAGGCTCACCCCTCCACTTT. Translation: CAWSVREGSPLHF.